One TCR beta chain is described in this entry. Per the authors' pipeline: By means of reference gene primer amplification, nucleated cell counts were estimated. Only in-frame clones appear in the TCRdb table, and some are missing; sequencing was by immunoSEQ multiplex PCR. Clone size and the V and J calls come from that table; the DNA yielded D and trimming. The sample includes under 150,000 clones, around 83% seen only once; the top ten take approximately 5.8%. Per germline, CDR1 LGHDT and CDR2 YNNKEL (reference sequence). The CDR3 sequence is 18 residues long. V was pared by 0 bases and J by 1 base, with 9 bases of the junction left unmatched. This specimen belongs to a study of blood T cell repertoires in COVID-19. For the study at large: Acute and convalescent COVID-19 specimens originated in the United States, Italy and Spain.

Input material: peripheral blood. This receptor was obtained from a man at least 80 years old with active or convalescent COVID-19. This rearrangement joins TRBV3-1 (or the pseudogene TRBV3-2) to TRBJ2-7; 10 positions match TRBD2. In DNA form, the CDR3 reads TGTGCCAGCAGCCAAGAACTTTGGTCTAGCGGGGGATCCTACGAGCAGTACTTC. As protein: CASSQELWSSGGSYEQYF.